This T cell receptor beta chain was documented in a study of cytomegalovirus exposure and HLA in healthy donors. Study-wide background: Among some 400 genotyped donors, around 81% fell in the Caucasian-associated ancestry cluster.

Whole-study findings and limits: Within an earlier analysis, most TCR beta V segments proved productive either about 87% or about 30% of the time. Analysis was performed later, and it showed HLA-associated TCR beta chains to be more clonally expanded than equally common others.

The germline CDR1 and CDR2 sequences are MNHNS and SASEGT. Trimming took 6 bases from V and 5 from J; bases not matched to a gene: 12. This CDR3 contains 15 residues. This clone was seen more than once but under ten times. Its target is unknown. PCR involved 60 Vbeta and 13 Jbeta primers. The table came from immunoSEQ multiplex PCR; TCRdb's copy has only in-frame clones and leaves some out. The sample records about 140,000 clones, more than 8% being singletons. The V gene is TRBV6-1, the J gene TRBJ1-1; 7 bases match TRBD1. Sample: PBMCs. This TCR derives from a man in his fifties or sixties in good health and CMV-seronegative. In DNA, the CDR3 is TGTGCCAGCAGCCCCACCGGAACAGGGGAAACTGAAGCTTTCTTT. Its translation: CASSPTGTGETEAFF.